This T cell receptor (beta chain) is from a study of Ad26.COV2.S vaccination and SARS-CoV-2 variants. Whole-study results and caveats: Total T cell responses were possibly underestimated by TCR breadth and depth analyses. Vaccinees showed greater spike-specific TCR breadth than placebo recipients.

This CDR3 spans 16 amino acids. Trimming at V came to 7 bases and at J to 8 bases, leaving 14 bases not matched to a gene. Germline V gene data show CDR1 as SGHTA and CDR2 as FQGNSA. This table comes from immunoSEQ multiplex PCR, and its TCRdb copy is limited to in-frame clones, with some not included. The data contain around 350,000 clones, about 91% of them singletons. On this clone itself: What it binds is not known.

Sample: peripheral blood, taken after recovery from COVID-19. The receptor comes from a human donor who had recovered from COVID-19. This chain links TRBV7-2 with TRBJ1-2; 12 bases are a match to TRBD1. This CDR3 is CASNSWGTGGVKGYTF. Here the CDR3 DNA reads TGTGCCAGCAACTCCTGGGGGACAGGGGGCGTGAAGGGCTACACCTTC.